This TCR beta chain was recovered during a study of T-cell memory formation after mild COVID-19. A few counts support this clonotype. The antigen remains unidentified. CDR1 SGHVS and CDR2 FNYEAQ come from the germline V gene. The CDR3 loop spans 16 amino acids. J lost 4 bases, V lost 6 bases, and 9 bases had no gene match. 5'RACE with constant-segment primers yielded barcoded, UMI-tagged TCR alpha and TCR beta cDNA libraries. MiXCR was run by TCRdb on the 5' RACE reads, yielding one entry per CDR3 protein. The sample has some 310,000 distinct CDR3 sequences, 20% to 25% seen once. Points from the study as a whole: Within pre-infection memory, some responding clones were found, suggesting cross-reactive memory joined. Of the contracting clones, CD4+ ones lay mainly in CM and EM, and CD8+ ones in EMRA. A balance of CD4 and CD8 characterized clones contracting day 15 to 85, whereas later expanders leaned CD4+.

V and J are TRBV7-6 and TRBJ2-3, with 11 bases fitting TRBD2. This TCR derives from a man aged 18 to 30 who had mild COVID-19 (a few samples of this study predate the infection). Cell type and time point are not known. The sequenced sample consisted of PBMCs or a T cell subset sorted from them (not recorded which). CDR3 DNA: TGTGCCAGCAGGCCCATAGCGGGGGGGCCCCCAGATACGCAGTATTTT. Protein: CASRPIAGGPPDTQYF.